These 18 T cell receptor beta chains originate from one sample sequenced in a study of T cell repertoires in cytomegalovirus infection. Via MiXCR, TCRdb re-called the reads, giving one row per CDR3 protein. The table includes more than 650,000 distinct CDR3 sequences, about a third detected once. What was sequenced was PBMCs. The receptor set was obtained from a human donor in good health (CMV status not recorded). Some clones in this sample may be carry-over from other donors' samples.

Only a few counts were recorded for this clonotype. This chain links TRBV5-8 with TRBJ2-7, with 7 bases identical to TRBD2. The CDR3 consists of 15 residues. With V trimmed by 2 bases and J by 7 bases, 12 bases remained unmatched. In germline, CDR1 is SGHTS, CDR2 YDEGEE. The CDR3 sequence is CASSFDLGLFGEQYF. In DNA, the CDR3 is TGTGCCAGCAGCTTTGACCTGGGACTATTCGGGGAGCAGTACTTC.

The rearrangement joins TRBV28 to TRBJ1-1, with unresolved D. This CDR3 is 11 amino acids long. CDR1 is MDHEN, CDR2 SYDVKM, per germline. V gave up 8 bases and J gave up 11 bases, with 15 bases separating them. The DNA for the CDR3 is TGTGCCAGCTTAAAAGGTTCGTGGGCTTTCTTT. Protein sequence: CASLKGSWAFF.

The genes are TRBV5-5 and TRBJ2-7; no reliable D call. Trimming left V 1 base short and J 7 bases short, with 12 bases between. Germline assignment: CDR1 SGHKS and CDR2 YYEKEE (reference sequence). The CDR3 is 13 amino acids. The CDR3 reads CASSLTLDGEQYF. CDR3 DNA sequence: TGTGCCAGCAGCTTGACATTGGACGGGGAGCAGTACTTC.

This clonotype was seen a few times. V gene TRBV7-6 combines with J gene TRBJ1-3; no reliable D call. The germline CDR1 and CDR2 sequences are SGHVS and FNYEAQ. The V and J ends lost 5 bases and 0 bases respectively, with 14 bases between them. This CDR3 contains 16 residues. In DNA form, the CDR3 reads TGTGCCAGCAGCGCGAGAGGGTACGACTCTGGAAACACCATATATTTT. This gives the protein CASSARGYDSGNTIYF.

The sample holds a few counts of this clonotype. The chain links TRBV4-2 to TRBJ1-1; D remains unclear. Germline CDR1 is LGHNA and CDR2 is YNFKEQ. Trimming pared 4 bases from V and 0 bases from J, leaving 12 bases between. The CDR3 runs 15 residues. DNA of the CDR3: TGTGCCAGCAGCCCCGGCGGGGATATGAACACTGAAGCTTTCTTT. This encodes CASSPGGDMNTEAFF.

The V gene is TRBV29-1, the J gene TRBJ1-5; 9 nucleotides match TRBD1. The V and J ends lost 5 bases and 4 bases, in that order; junction bases with no gene match: 3. CDR3 length: 13 residues. CDR1 is SQVTM and CDR2 is ANQGSEA in the germline V gene. Written as DNA, the CDR3 is TGCAGCGTTCTAGGACAGGGGAATCAGCCCCAGCATTTT. Its translation: CSVLGQGNQPQHF.

This clonotype was detected only a few times. V and J are TRBV7-9 and TRBJ1-1; D is unclear. CDR3 length: 12 residues. CDR1 and CDR2 (germline): SEHNR, FQNEAQ (reference sequence). The V and J ends lost 3 bases and 7 bases respectively, with 9 bases between them. Here the CDR3 DNA reads TGTGCCAGCAGCTTCCGAGCAGGTGAAGCTTTCTTT. Amino acids: CASSFRAGEAFF.

Turning to this clonotype: One base away lies a much larger clone, so this may be a sequencing read error. The chain recombines TRBV12-3 or TRBV12-4 with TRBJ1-2; D uncertain. Trimming cost V 11 bases and J 2 bases, with 15 bases left between them. The CDR3 is made up of 13 amino acids. CDR3 residues: CAAGKPFNYGYTF. The CDR3 DNA reads TGTGCCGCGGGGAAACCATTCAACTATGGCTACACCTTC.

J is TRBJ1-2 and V is TRBV28; D is unresolved. CDR3 length: 15 residues. CDR1 is MDHEN and CDR2 is SYDVKM in the germline V gene. V shed 5 bases and J shed 2 bases, with 15 bases lying between them. The CDR3 region is CASSRLETPNYGYTF. The DNA for the CDR3 is TGTGCCAGCAGTCGACTTGAGACTCCCAACTATGGCTACACCTTC.

Only a few counts were recorded for this clonotype. The chain combines TRBV19 with TRBJ2-7; D unclear. Per germline, CDR1 LNHDA and CDR2 SQIVND (reference sequence). The CDR3 has 13 amino acids. Trimming pared 9 bases from V and 6 bases from J, leaving 18 bases between. The CDR3 is CASSGQPTGEQYF. DNA of the CDR3: TGTGCCAGCTCCGGCCAACCGACGGGCGAGCAGTACTTC.

This clonotype was picked up a small number of times. The DNA is omitted, as the CDR3 cannot be located on it reliably, and the CDR3 follows TCRdb's listing. The rearrangement uses TRBV6-6 and TRBJ2-3; the table's TRBD1 call for D was not verified on the DNA. Germline V gene sequence: CDR1 MNHNY, CDR2 SVGAGI (reference sequence). The CDR3 is 16 amino acids long, termini counted. The CDR3 loop reads CASSSSTGAGTDTQYF.

With respect to this clonotype: The junction departs from the called germline gene at one end, perhaps through a read error. V usage is TRBV28 and J usage is TRBJ2-2, with a weak D call TRBD2 (5 bases). The CDR3 loop spans 14 amino acids. Germline assignment: CDR1 MDHEN and CDR2 SYDVKM. CDR3 bases: TGTGCCAGCAGTTTATTTCAAAACACCGGGGATCTGTTTTTT. Translated, it gives CASSLFQNTGDLFF.

This chain links TRBV12-3 or TRBV12-4 with TRBJ1-5, with 9 nucleotides matching TRBD1. Losses at the gene ends were 6 bases for V and 5 bases for J; bases not matched to a gene: 5. The CDR3 extends over 14 amino acids. DNA of the CDR3: TGTGCCAGCAGCACGGGACAGGGATATCAGCCCCAGCATTTT. This sequence encodes CASSTGQGYQPQHF.

V gene TRBV7-9 combines with J gene TRBJ2-5; 14 bases map to TRBD2. The CDR3 loop spans 13 amino acids. CDR1 and CDR2 (germline): SEHNR, FQNEAQ (reference sequence). The V segment lost 8 bases and the J segment 8 bases; nucleotides outside the gene matches: 4. Written as DNA, the CDR3 is TGTGCCAGCGGACTAGCGGGAGGAGATACCCAGTACTTC. Translating it yields CASGLAGGDTQYF. Full variable domain (rest looked up from reference TRBV7-9 and TRBJ2-5): DTGVSQNPRHKITKRGQNVTFRCDPISEHNRLYWYRQTLGQGPEFLTYFQNEAQLEKSRLLSDRFSAERPKGSFSTLEIQRTEQGDSAMYLCASGLAGGDTQYFGPGTRLLVL.

This clonotype was observed once. The chain carries TRBV6-5 and TRBJ2-5, with 12 bases lining up with TRBD1. CDR3 length: 14 residues. V dropped 7 bases and J dropped 9; count of bases not matched to a gene: 9. CDR1 and CDR2 from the germline V gene are MNHEY and SVGAGI. The CDR3, as DNA: TGTGCCAGCAACTGGGACAGGGGGCGCGATGCCCAGTACTTC. It translates to CASNWDRGRDAQYF.

CDR3 bases: TGTGCCAGCAAGGGCTATGATCAGCCCCAGCATTTT. Its translation is CASKGYDQPQHF. The J gene is TRBJ1-5, the V gene TRBV28; unclear D gene. Trimming removed 7 bases from V and 5 bases from J, with 9 bases in between. CDR3 length: 12 amino acids. Germline loops: CDR1 MDHEN, CDR2 SYDVKM.

A few counts support this clonotype. The chain joins TRBV7-6 to TRBJ1-5, with TRBD1 matching over 7 bases. The ends lost 5 bases at V and 1 base at J; junction bases unmatched: 2. Germline V gives CDR1 SGHVS, CDR2 FNYEAQ. This CDR3 region has 14 residues. The chain's CDR3 is CASSEGQSNQPQHF. The CDR3 DNA is TGTGCCAGCAGCGAGGGACAGAGCAATCAGCCCCAGCATTTT.

The chain couples TRBV15 to TRBJ1-1; no definite D call. V lost 3 bases and J lost 1, with 12 bases in between. Germline loops: CDR1 LNHNV, CDR2 YYDKDF (reference sequence). The length of the CDR3 is 15 residues. CDR3 sequence (DNA): TGTGCCACCAGCAGTCGGACCCTGGCGAACACTGAAGCTTTCTTT. Amino acids: CATSSRTLANTEAFF.